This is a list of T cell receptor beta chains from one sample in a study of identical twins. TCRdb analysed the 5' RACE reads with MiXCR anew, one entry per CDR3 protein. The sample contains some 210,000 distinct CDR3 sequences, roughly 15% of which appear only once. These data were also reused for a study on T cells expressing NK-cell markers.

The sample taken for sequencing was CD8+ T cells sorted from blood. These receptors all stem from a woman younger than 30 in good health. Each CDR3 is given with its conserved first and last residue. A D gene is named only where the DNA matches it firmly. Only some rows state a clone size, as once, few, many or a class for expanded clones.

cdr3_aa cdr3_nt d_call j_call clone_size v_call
CASSRALTGPGDEQYF TGTGCCAGCAGTCGTGCCTTAACAGGCCCCGGGGACGAGCAGTACTTC . TRBJ2-7 . TRBV25-1
CASNRGLGDRVHEQYF TGTGCCAGCAACCGCGGGCTGGGGGACAGGGTCCACGAGCAGTACTTC TRBD1 TRBJ2-7 . TRBV6-1
CASSQRLPGPTYGGEQYF TGTGCCAGCAGCCAAAGGCTACCGGGACCTACCTACGGGGGCGAGCAGTACTTC . TRBJ2-7 . TRBV16
CASSLEIGQTQETQYF TGTGCCAGCAGTTTGGAAATAGGACAGACACAAGAGACCCAGTACTTC . TRBJ2-5 few TRBV28
CASSLALGVAYF TGTGCCAGCAGCTTAGCGCTAGGGGTTGCGTACTTC . TRBJ2-7 . TRBV7-9
CASSGLGSSYEQYF TGTGCCAGCAGTGGACTCGGGTCGTCCTACGAGCAGTACTTC . TRBJ2-7 . TRBV27
CASSDLTGSAFF TGCGCCAGCAGTGATTTGACAGGGTCGGCTTTCTTT TRBD1 TRBJ1-1 . TRBV10-1
CASSLDGGRYNEQFF TGTGCCAGCAGCTTAGATGGTGGGAGATACAATGAGCAGTTCTTC . TRBJ2-1 . TRBV11-2
CASSLVYQRTYNEQFF TGTGCCAGCAGCTTAGTCTATCAGCGAACCTACAATGAGCAGTTCTTC . TRBJ2-1 few TRBV7-2
CASSGTGGRTGELFF TGTGCCAGCAGTGGGACAGGGGGCAGGACCGGGGAGCTGTTTTTT TRBD1 TRBJ2-2 . TRBV12-3/TRBV12-4
CASSRQGEIYEQYF TGTGCCAGCAGCCGACAGGGGGAGATATACGAGCAGTACTTC TRBD1 TRBJ2-7 few TRBV7-2
CSVDKGNYGYTF TGCAGCGTTGACAAGGGCAACTATGGCTACACCTTC . TRBJ1-2 . TRBV29-1
CASSVVAESTDTQYF TGTGCCAGCAGCGTAGTTGCGGAGAGCACAGATACGCAGTATTTT . TRBJ2-3 . TRBV9
CSIGQDYGYTF TGCAGCATTGGACAGGACTATGGCTACACCTTC TRBD1 TRBJ1-2 . TRBV29-1
CASSLTTDSYNSPLHF TGTGCCAGCAGTCTTACGACAGATTCCTATAATTCACCCCTCCACTTT . TRBJ1-6 . TRBV6-1
CASRMLGVNTEAFF TGTGCCAGCAGAATGCTGGGGGTGAACACTGAAGCTTTCTTT . TRBJ1-1 few TRBV7-6
CASSFSQNSPLHF TGTGCCAGCAGCTTTTCGCAAAATTCACCCCTCCACTTT . TRBJ1-6 . TRBV5-6
CASSLGLAATYEQYF TGTGCCAGCAGCTTGGGACTAGCGGCTACCTACGAGCAGTACTTC TRBD2 TRBJ2-7 medium-sized TRBV7-2
CASSQVELGTEAFF TGCGCCAGCAGCCAAGTAGAATTGGGCACTGAAGCTTTCTTT . TRBJ1-1 . TRBV4-1
CASSARPYNEQFF TGCGCCAGCAGTGCCAGGCCCTACAATGAGCAGTTCTTC . TRBJ2-1 . TRBV10-1
CSVQIPGGASEAFF TGCAGTGTTCAAATTCCAGGGGGCGCGTCGGAAGCTTTCTTT TRBD1 TRBJ1-1 many TRBV20-1
CASSRTRDSPMNTEAFF TGTGCCAGCAGCCGAACCCGGGACAGCCCAATGAACACTGAAGCTTTCTTT TRBD1 TRBJ1-1 few TRBV12-3/TRBV12-4
CASSPPYSNEQFF TGTGCCAGCTCACCACCGTACAGCAATGAGCAGTTCTTC . TRBJ2-1 . TRBV18
CATSRKTGQTFSWYNEQFF TGTGCCACCAGCAGAAAAACGGGACAGACGTTTAGTTGGTACAATGAGCAGTTCTTC TRBD1 TRBJ2-1 many TRBV15
CSVEGTGGQGYTF TGCAGCGTTGAAGGGACAGGGGGTCAGGGCTACACCTTC TRBD1 TRBJ1-2 . TRBV29-1
CSVPKISGGEQFF TGCAGCGTTCCTAAGATCAGCGGGGGGGAGCAGTTCTTC TRBD2 TRBJ2-1 many TRBV29-1
CASSLLSTSGSRYNEQFF TGCGCCAGCAGCCTCCTTTCTACGAGCGGGAGCCGATACAATGAGCAGTTCTTC TRBD2 TRBJ2-1 . TRBV4-1
CASSLRDGTIYEQYF TGTGCCAGCAGCCTCCGGGACGGGACGATCTACGAGCAGTACTTC . TRBJ2-7 . TRBV5-5
CASSPRPGISGANVLTF TGTGCCAGCAGCCCCCGTCCCGGGATATCTGGGGCCAACGTCCTGACTTTC . TRBJ2-6 . TRBV7-9
CSVEPALGGYTF TGCAGCGTTGAGCCAGCCTTGGGTGGCTACACCTTC . TRBJ1-2 . TRBV29-1
CASSSLRVLRGPTYEQYF TGTGCCAGCAGTTCTCTCCGAGTTCTGCGGGGGCCGACCTACGAGCAGTACTTC . TRBJ2-7 few TRBV27
CASSFGVRISSYNEQFF TGTGCCAGCAGCTTTGGCGTACGAATCAGCTCCTACAATGAGCAGTTCTTC . TRBJ2-1 . TRBV5-8
CASSPTSGRAAGELFF TGTGCCAGCTCACCGACTAGCGGGAGGGCCGCCGGGGAGCTGTTTTTT TRBD2 TRBJ2-2 . TRBV18
CASSVGGTVNTGELFF TGTGCCAGCAGCGTAGGTGGGACGGTGAACACCGGGGAGCTGTTTTTT . TRBJ2-2 . TRBV9
CASDLGGGSYEQYF TGTGCCAGCGATCTGGGGGGGGGATCCTACGAGCAGTACTTC TRBD2 TRBJ2-7 few TRBV11-2
CASSLALVVGRDSSYNEQFF TGTGCCAGCAGCTTAGCGCTTGTTGTTGGGCGGGATAGCTCCTACAATGAGCAGTTCTTC . TRBJ2-1 . TRBV7-8
CASSHPSSGRVRETQYF TGTGCCAGCAGCCACCCTAGTAGCGGGAGGGTCAGAGAGACCCAGTACTTC TRBD2 TRBJ2-5 . TRBV5-6
CASSSAGTGYNEQFF TGTGCCAGCAGTTCCGCCGGGACAGGGTACAATGAGCAGTTCTTC TRBD1 TRBJ2-1 . TRBV12-3/TRBV12-4
CASSFEAGGGHNEQFF TGTGCCAGCAGCTTCGAAGCGGGAGGGGGCCACAATGAGCAGTTCTTC TRBD2 TRBJ2-1 . TRBV11-2
CASSQGAGDSNQPQHF TGCGCCAGCAGCCAAGGGGCTGGGGATAGCAATCAGCCCCAGCATTTT . TRBJ1-5 . TRBV4-1
CASSQSSASRGGTDTQYF TGCGCCAGCAGCCAAAGTTCGGCGTCTCGGGGGGGCACAGATACGCAGTATTTT TRBD2 TRBJ2-3 . TRBV4-1
CASSERLGEQAFF TGTGCCAGCAGTGAGCGACTGGGGGAACAAGCTTTCTTT . TRBJ1-1 . TRBV6-1
CASGVLAGGVSHEQYF TGTGCCAGCGGCGTTTTAGCGGGAGGGGTAAGCCACGAGCAGTACTTC TRBD2 TRBJ2-7 . TRBV7-9
CASSLVKETQYF TGTGCCAGCAGTTTAGTCAAAGAGACCCAGTACTTC . TRBJ2-5 . TRBV12-3/TRBV12-4
CASSQDVGTENTEAFF TGCGCCAGCAGCCAAGATGTGGGGACAGAGAACACTGAAGCTTTCTTT TRBD1 TRBJ1-1 . TRBV4-3
CASSDDRVGYRNQPQHF TGTGCCAGCAGTGACGACAGGGTGGGGTATAGAAATCAGCCCCAGCATTTT TRBD1 TRBJ1-5 . TRBV6-2/TRBV6-3
CASSEQGSYNSPLHF TGTGCCAGCAGTGAACAGGGCTCCTATAATTCACCCCTCCACTTT . TRBJ1-6 . TRBV2